Each of the 15 T cell receptor beta chains below was sequenced from the same sample in a study of blood T cell repertoires in COVID-19. TCRdb's copy holds only in-frame clones and misses some; the assay was immunoSEQ multiplex PCR. The table includes 200,000 to 250,000 clones, about 80% detected once. Sequenced: PBMCs or T cells enriched from blood (not recorded which). These receptors came from a woman in her thirties or forties with acute COVID-19.

The chain recombines TRBV24-1 with TRBJ2-1; D unresolved. Germline assignment: CDR1 KGHDR and CDR2 SFDVKD. There are 14 residues in the CDR3. Trimming removed 5 bases at V and 5 bases at J, with 12 bases between. This CDR3 reads CATSAPYGDNEQFF. The CDR3 DNA is TGTGCCACCAGTGCCCCGTACGGAGACAATGAGCAGTTCTTC.

This sequence joins TRBV3-1 (or the pseudogene TRBV3-2) and TRBJ2-3, with 11 positions matching TRBD2. J lost 8 bases, V lost 1 base, and 8 bases had no gene match. This CDR3 contains 16 residues. CDR1 and CDR2 (germline): LGHDT, YNNKEL (reference sequence). CDR3 nucleotide sequence: TGTGCCAGCAGCCAAGCCCCTAGCGGGGGGTTGGGTACGCAGTATTTT. Translated, it gives CASSQAPSGGLGTQYF.

This chain links TRBV2 with TRBJ2-7, with 8 nucleotides matching TRBD2. This CDR3 contains 14 residues. Looked up from germline, CDR1 is SNHLY and CDR2 is FYNNEI. After removal of 6 bases from V and 2 bases from J, the junction contained 6 bases not matched to a gene. The CDR3 DNA is TGTGCCAGCAGAAAACTAGCGGATGCCTACGAGCAGTACTTC. Its protein is CASRKLADAYEQYF.

The rearrangement joins TRBV4-1 to TRBJ2-5; 9 bases fit TRBD2. CDR1 and CDR2 from the germline V gene are MGHRA and YSYEKL. With V trimmed by 3 bases and J by 5 bases, 4 bases remained unmatched. This CDR3 comprises 14 residues. The CDR3 nucleotides are TGCGCCAGCAGCCAGGGACTAGCCTCGGAGACCCAGTACTTC. Amino acid sequence: CASSQGLASETQYF.

The V gene is TRBV10-3, the J gene TRBJ2-2; D is possibly TRBD2 (6 bases). Germline lookup yields CDR1 ENHRY and CDR2 SYGVKD. The CDR3 loop spans 19 amino acids. V was shortened by 3 bases and J by 0 bases, with 20 bases between the two germline ends. Here the CDR3 DNA reads TGTGCCATCAGTGATCTAGGTTCTCCTCGACTAGCGAACACCGGGGAGCTGTTTTTT. The encoded protein is CAISDLGSPRLANTGELFF.

The rearrangement uses TRBV7-8 and TRBJ1-1; D remains unclear. Germline values: CDR1 SGHVS, CDR2 FQNEAQ. This CDR3 region has 14 residues. V was shortened by 2 bases and J by 2 bases, with 9 bases between the two germline ends. The CDR3 sequence is CASSLRTRNTEAFF. In nucleotides, the CDR3 is TGTGCCAGCAGCTTAAGAACGAGAAACACTGAAGCTTTCTTT.

This clone was observed a handful of times. The chain links TRBV6-5 to TRBJ2-7; 10 bases agree with TRBD2. The CDR3 runs 13 residues. V gave up 6 bases and J gave up 5 bases; unmatched junction bases: 4. Germline V gene sequence: CDR1 MNHEY, CDR2 SVGAGI. The CDR3 DNA reads TGTGCCAGCAGACCTAGCGGGAGCAACGAGCAGTACTTC. This encodes CASRPSGSNEQYF.

J is TRBJ2-7 and V is TRBV11-2; 9 positions agree with TRBD2. Germline V CDR1 and CDR2: SGHAT, FQNNGV. V lost 6 bases to trimming and J lost 7 bases; unmatched junction nucleotides: 10. The CDR3 covers 14 residues. CDR3 residues: CASRLSGGTLEQYF. CDR3 DNA: TGTGCCAGCAGGCTAAGCGGGGGGACTTTGGAGCAGTACTTC.

V and J are TRBV4-1 and TRBJ2-6; 7 nucleotides line up with TRBD1. Germline V gene sequence: CDR1 MGHRA, CDR2 YSYEKL. The V and J ends lost 3 bases and 1 base, in that order; junction bases with no gene match: 9. CDR3 length: 18 amino acids. The CDR3 loop reads CASSQTTGVRSGANVLTF. As DNA, the CDR3 is TGCGCCAGCAGCCAGACAACAGGGGTAAGGTCTGGGGCCAACGTCCTGACTTTC.

The genes are TRBV7-2 and TRBJ1-6; 7 bases agree with TRBD1. The germline CDR1 and CDR2 sequences are SGHTA and FQGNSA. The V gene end was trimmed by 6 bases and the J gene end by 7 bases; junction bases not matched to a gene: 9. The CDR3 sequence is 15 residues long. CDR3 sequence reads: CASSTGALRNSPLHF. For the CDR3, the DNA is TGTGCCAGCAGTACAGGGGCCTTAAGGAATTCACCCCTCCACTTT.

V gene TRBV5-6 combines with J gene TRBJ1-6, with D unclear. Germline assignment: CDR1 SGHDT and CDR2 YYEEEE. Trimming stripped 4 bases from V and 10 bases from J, with 12 bases between. There are 13 residues in the CDR3. CDR3 DNA sequence: TGTGCCAGCAGCCAAATCCCGGGGTCACCCCTCCACTTT. It encodes CASSQIPGSPLHF.

V is TRBV3-1 (or the pseudogene TRBV3-2) and J is TRBJ1-2; D is unclear. The germline CDR1 and CDR2 sequences are LGHDT and YNNKEL (reference sequence). With 4 bases removed from V and 7 bases from J, the gap between germline ends came to 16 bases. There are 14 residues in the CDR3. CDR3 bases: TGTGCCAGCAGCCCAGGTTCAGGCGCGATTGGCTACACCTTC. The encoded protein is CASSPGSGAIGYTF.

This rearrangement joins TRBV27 to TRBJ1-1; D gene ambiguous. V was shortened by 6 bases and J by 4 bases, with 12 bases between the two germline ends. This CDR3 contains 13 residues. Germline V lookup: CDR1 MNHEY, CDR2 SMNVEV (reference sequence). CDR3 sequence (DNA): TGTGCCAGCAGCCCACCGGGTCGCACTGAAGCTTTCTTT. This sequence encodes CASSPPGRTEAFF.

A few counts support this clone. The chain couples TRBV29-1 to TRBJ2-1; possibly TRBD2 for D (5 bases). Germline V gives CDR1 SQVTM, CDR2 ANQGSEA. The CDR3 totals 13 residues. With 4 bases removed from V and 6 bases from J, the gap between germline ends came to 13 bases. Written as DNA, the CDR3 is TGCAGCGTTGGGGGTGGGAGAGGCAATGAGCAGTTCTTC. Translated, it gives CSVGGGRGNEQFF.

V and J are TRBV5-1 and TRBJ2-2; no definite D call. V was trimmed by 1 base and J by 2 bases, leaving 9 bases between them. The germline V gene has CDR1 SGHRS and CDR2 YFSETQ. The CDR3 runs 15 residues. The CDR3 bases are TGCGCCAGCAGCTTGTACAGCACTAACACCGGGGAGCTGTTTTTT. Translated: CASSLYSTNTGELFF.